This TCR beta chain comes out of a study of cytomegalovirus exposure and HLA in healthy donors. About the research overall: HLA-typed donors were the source of 80 million to 90 million unique TCRs, which an early data release held.

Primers: 60 Vbeta forward and 13 Jbeta reverse. This table comes from immunoSEQ multiplex PCR, and its TCRdb copy is limited to in-frame clones, with some not included. The sample lists some 180,000 clones, approximately 84% seen once, with approximately 2.9% in the top ten. In the case of this clone: What it recognizes is unknown.

Whole-study findings and limits: The study listed 150 to 200 cytomegalovirus-associated TCR beta chains.

What was sequenced was PBMCs. This TCR derives from a female donor in good health and CMV-seronegative.

The CDR3 region has the DNA TGCGCCAGCAGCTTGGGGGAGACAGGGGGCTGGGACACTGAAGCTTTCTTT. Protein product: CASSLGETGGWDTEAFF. The chain recombines TRBV5-1 with TRBJ1-1; 10 nucleotides match TRBD1. The CDR3 is 17 residues long. Germline CDR1 SGHRS, CDR2 YFSETQ. J was trimmed by 3 bases and V by 0 bases; bases with no gene match: 8.